The 19 T cell receptor beta chains given below trace back to one sample, sequenced in a study of T-cell memory formation after mild COVID-19. TCRdb reprocessed the 5' RACE reads with MiXCR, giving one entry per CDR3 protein. This sample has hundreds of thousands of distinct CDR3 sequences, with 25% to 30% found just once. Material for sequencing was PBMCs or a T cell subset sorted from them (not recorded which). These TCRs come from an adult woman who had mild COVID-19 (a few samples of this study predate the infection). Cell type and time point are not known.

The sample holds a few counts of this clonotype. The chain links TRBV7-9 to TRBJ1-2; D unresolved. The ends were cut back, 1 base at V and 6 bases at J, with 15 bases in the middle. This CDR3 is built from 15 residues. The germline gives CDR1 SEHNR, CDR2 FQNEAQ (reference sequence). CDR3 region: CASSLEDGAWDGYTF. CDR3 in DNA: TGTGCCAGCAGCTTAGAGGACGGAGCTTGGGATGGCTACACCTTC.

This clonotype was observed a few times. The CDR3 here is CASSQGQENTEAFF. In nucleotides, the CDR3 is TGTGCCAGCAGCCAAGGACAGGAGAACACTGAAGCTTTCTTT. This chain joins TRBV7-9 and TRBJ1-1, with 7 bases identical to TRBD1. With 5 bases clipped from V and 1 base from J, the junction kept 4 bases outside the gene matches. The germline V gene encodes CDR1 SEHNR and CDR2 FQNEAQ (reference sequence). The CDR3 covers 14 residues.

This rearrangement joins TRBV24-1 to TRBJ2-3, with 9 bases aligning to TRBD1. The germline V gene encodes CDR1 KGHDR and CDR2 SFDVKD. V gave up 6 bases and J gave up 3 bases; unmatched junction bases: 9. The CDR3 contains 16 residues. The CDR3 DNA sequence: TGTGCCACCAGTAAACAACAGGGGGCACGAACAGATACGCAGTATTTT. Amino acid sequence: CATSKQQGARTDTQYF.

This clonotype was counted a few times. The genes are TRBV6-5 and TRBJ2-6, with unresolved D. Germline V CDR1 and CDR2: MNHEY, SVGAGI. The CDR3 covers 14 residues. Trimming took off 0 bases at V and 2 bases at J, with 2 bases between the two ends. The CDR3 spells CASSYSPGANVLTF. DNA for the CDR3: TGTGCCAGCAGTTACTCTCCTGGGGCCAACGTCCTGACTTTC.

The chain uses TRBV6-5 and TRBJ2-6; D is undetermined. The length of the CDR3 is 15 residues. Germline assignment: CDR1 MNHEY and CDR2 SVGAGI. Trimming pared 1 base from V and 2 bases from J, leaving 6 bases between. The CDR3 DNA reads TGTGCCAGCAGTTACTTTCACACTGGGGCCAACGTCCTGACTTTC. It yields the protein CASSYFHTGANVLTF.

The chain combines TRBV14 with TRBJ2-3; D not resolved. Per germline, CDR1 SGHDN and CDR2 FVKESK. The CDR3 has 13 residues. Trimming shortened V by 0 bases and J by 4 bases, and 5 bases separated the two germline ends. CDR3 bases: TGTGCCAGCAGCCAAGAGGGCTCAGATACGCAGTATTTT. It specifies CASSQEGSDTQYF.

This clonotype was observed a few times. The rearrangement links TRBV30 to TRBJ2-1; 12 bases agree with TRBD2. J gave up 8 bases and V 0 bases, and 5 bases lay outside the gene matches. The CDR3 loop spans 15 amino acids. The germline CDR1 and CDR2 sequences are GTSNPN and SVGIG (reference sequence). In DNA form, the CDR3 reads TGTGCCTGGAGTGTTCGGACTAGCGGGGTTTATGAGCAGTTCTTC. Its protein product is CAWSVRTSGVYEQFF.

The chain carries TRBV6-4 and TRBJ2-2; D may be TRBD2 (6 bases). This CDR3 spans 14 amino acids. Germline V CDR1 and CDR2: MRHNA, SNTAGT. V was trimmed by 0 bases and J by 6 bases, leaving 8 bases between them. CDR3 sequence: CASSDSGGAGELFF. DNA of the CDR3: TGTGCCAGCAGTGACTCGGGCGGGGCCGGGGAGCTGTTTTTT.

The chain combines TRBV2 with TRBJ1-5; D is perhaps TRBD1 (5 bases). There are 13 residues in the CDR3. Germline lookup yields CDR1 SNHLY and CDR2 FYNNEI. The ends were cut back, 6 bases at V and 6 bases at J, with 12 bases in the middle. CDR3 loop: CASRGSGRQPQHF. The CDR3 nucleotides read TGTGCCAGCAGGGGATCAGGGCGTCAGCCCCAGCATTTT.

V usage is TRBV2 and J usage is TRBJ2-7, with 8 bases matching TRBD1. There are 16 residues in the CDR3. V shed 6 bases, J shed 7 bases, and the junction held 17 bases outside the gene matches. The germline V gene encodes CDR1 SNHLY and CDR2 FYNNEI. The CDR3 nucleotides read TGTGCCAGCAGACTGATGCCGGGGCAGGGGGCTTATGAGCAGTACTTC. This gives the protein CASRLMPGQGAYEQYF.

This clonotype was detected a few times. The chain is built from TRBV20-1 and TRBJ2-2; maybe TRBD1 (5 bases). The CDR3 extends over 12 amino acids. The germline V gene encodes CDR1 DFQATT and CDR2 SNEGSKA (reference sequence). Trimming pared 3 bases from V and 11 bases from J, leaving 13 bases between. CDR3 coding DNA: TGCAGTGCTAGGGGGCAGTTGGGTGAGCTGTTTTTT. Protein: CSARGQLGELFF.

This clonotype was observed a handful of times. The V and J genes are TRBV7-6 and TRBJ2-6, with no clear D. Trimming pared 3 bases from V and 0 bases from J, leaving 12 bases between. CDR1 SGHVS and CDR2 FNYEAQ come from the germline V gene. The CDR3 extends over 17 amino acids. Here the CDR3 DNA reads TGTGCCAGCAGCTTGTATCGTTCGGGCTCTGGGGCCAACGTCCTGACTTTC. It is translated as CASSLYRSGSGANVLTF.

The chain uses TRBV7-2 and TRBJ2-3, with D possibly being TRBD2 (5 bases). The length of the CDR3 is 13 residues. In germline, CDR1 is SGHTA, CDR2 FQGNSA. The V and J ends lost 8 bases and 0 bases respectively, with 9 bases between them. CDR3 loop: CASVRGSTDTQYF. The DNA for the CDR3 is TGTGCCAGCGTCCGGGGTAGCACAGATACGCAGTATTTT.

On this clonotype itself: The junction departs from the called germline gene at one end, perhaps through a read error. The rearrangement uses TRBV20-1 and TRBJ1-2, with 9 bases aligning to TRBD1. The germline gives CDR1 DFQATT, CDR2 SNEGSKA (reference sequence). The CDR3 is 13 amino acids. Here the CDR3 reads CSAREGQGLGYTF. The CDR3 DNA is TGCAGTGCTCGAGAGGGACAGGGATTAGGCTACACCTTC.

V is TRBV24-1 and J is TRBJ2-7; TRBD2 is a possible D gene (6 bases). The CDR3 spans 13 residues. The germline V gene encodes CDR1 KGHDR and CDR2 SFDVKD. Trimming stripped 5 bases from V and 6 bases from J, with 13 bases between. The CDR3 here is CATSAGGRFEQYF. DNA for the CDR3: TGTGCCACCAGTGCCGGGGGTCGTTTCGAGCAGTACTTC.

This clonotype has only one observation. With a much larger clone just one base away, this may be a read error. This chain links TRBV7-2 with TRBJ2-1; 8 positions agree with TRBD1. Germline V gene lookup returns CDR1 SGHTA and CDR2 FQGNSA. V lost 5 bases, J lost 8 bases, and 8 bases stayed unmatched. The CDR3 is 14 residues long. For the CDR3, the DNA is TGTGCCAGCAGCCCCCGGACAGGGAAGGATGAGCAGTTCTTC. This sequence encodes CASSPRTGKDEQFF.

This clonotype was observed a handful of times. The chain couples TRBV5-1 to TRBJ2-2, with TRBD2 as a possible D gene (6 bases). Trimming removed 4 bases at V and 5 bases at J, with 18 bases between. The V gene's germline CDR1 is SGHRS and CDR2 YFSETQ. This CDR3 spans 16 amino acids. This CDR3 is CASSQTSGVGTGELFF. The CDR3 coding sequence is TGCGCCAGCAGCCAAACGTCGGGGGTAGGGACCGGGGAGCTGTTTTTT. Full variable domain (remainder filled in from reference TRBV5-1 and TRBJ2-2): KAGVTQTPRYLIKTRGQQVTLSCSPISGHRSVSWYQQTPGQGLQFLFEYFSETQRNKGNFPGRFSGRQFSNSRSEMNVSTLELGDSALYLCASSQTSGVGTGELFFGEGSRLTVL.

The chain has TRBV9 and TRBJ2-7; no definite D call. V was cut by 4 bases and J by 9 bases, with 20 bases left in between. This CDR3 comprises 14 residues. Germline CDR1 reads SGDLS; CDR2 reads YYNGEE. For the CDR3, the DNA is TGTGCCAGCAGCCCCGTCTCGGCCCCCGCCGGGCAGTACTTC. Its protein is CASSPVSAPAGQYF.

This clonotype was detected only a few times. The chain recombines TRBV5-4 with TRBJ2-2; tentative D call: TRBD1 (6 bases). From germline, CDR1 is SGHNT and CDR2 YYREEE (reference sequence). Deletions cut 1 base from V and 0 bases from J, with 25 bases between. The CDR3 has 21 amino acids. CDR3 sequence: CASSLRSTGFWSRSNTGELFF. CDR3 DNA sequence: TGTGCCAGCAGCTTGAGGTCCACAGGGTTCTGGAGTCGGTCGAACACCGGGGAGCTGTTTTTT. The full variable domain, rest sourced from reference TRBV5-4 and TRBJ2-2, is ETGVTQSPTHLIKTRGQQVTLRCSSQSGHNTVSWYQQALGQGPQFIFQYYREEENGRGNFPPRFSGLQFPNYSSELNVNALELDDSALYLCASSLRSTGFWSRSNTGELFFGEGSRLTVL.